A single sample gave rise to the 2 T cell receptor beta chains below, sequenced in a study of blood T cell repertoires in COVID-19. Sequencing used immunoSEQ multiplex PCR; TCRdb keeps in-frame clones, though not all of them. The sample includes hundreds of thousands of clones, about 73% seen only once; the top ten take about 3.5%. The sample comprised peripheral blood. These receptors were taken from a woman aged 80 or over with acute or convalescent COVID-19.

This clone is a singleton in its sample. V and J are TRBV6-6 and TRBJ2-7, with D possibly TRBD2 on 6 matching bases. There are 13 residues in the CDR3. Germline V gene lookup returns CDR1 MNHNY and CDR2 SVGAGI (reference sequence). V was pared by 0 bases and J by 6 bases, with 9 bases between. The CDR3 DNA reads as TGTGCCAGCAGTTACTCGATGGGGGGCGAGCAGTACTTC. This translates into CASSYSMGGEQYF.

This clone was seen only a few times. The chain joins TRBV2 to TRBJ1-6; tentatively, D is TRBD1 (5 bases). The CDR3 has 15 residues. V lost 6 bases and J lost 7, with 16 bases in between. Germline lookup yields CDR1 SNHLY and CDR2 FYNNEI. CDR3: CASRATTASNSPLHF. DNA of the CDR3: TGTGCCAGCAGGGCCACGACAGCTTCGAATTCACCCCTCCACTTT.